These 2 T cell receptor beta chains originate from one sample sequenced in a study of T cells expressing NK-cell markers. Following a re-call of the 5' RACE reads, TCRdb has one entry per CDR3 protein and lacks DNA. The sample data list about 460,000 distinct CDR3 sequences. Source material: blood T cells: a sorted CD56 or NKG2C T cell subset, CD4+ or CD8+ T cells, or bulk PBMC T cells (not recorded which). The receptor source for this set is a woman aged 45-60 years in good health.

The rearrangement links TRBV7-2 to TRBJ2-3; TCRdb picks TRBD2, but there is no DNA to check that call. CDR1 is SGHTA, CDR2 FQGNSA, per germline. The CDR3 is made up of 15 amino acids. The CDR3 here is CASSQGLAGSYTQYF.

The chain couples TRBV5-1 to TRBJ2-1; TCRdb reports TRBD2, a call that lacks DNA to check it against. CDR3 length equals 17 residues. Germline V lookup: CDR1 SGHRS, CDR2 YFSETQ. The CDR3 region is CASSFSPGLAGDNEQFF. Together with reference TRBV5-1 and TRBJ2-1, the CDR3 gives the full variable domain: KAGVTQTPRYLIKTRGQQVTLSCSPISGHRSVSWYQQTPGQGLQFLFEYFSETQRNKGNFPGRFSGRQFSNSRSEMNVSTLELGDSALYLCASSFSPGLAGDNEQFFGPGTRLTVL.